The present TCR beta chain was sequenced within a study of blood T cell repertoires in COVID-19. Study in general: Spain, Italy and the United States supplied samples that represented acute and convalescent COVID-19. From T cells, B-cell-depleted T cells, or PBMCs came the material, which was cDNA or gDNA.

V dropped 5 bases and J dropped 9; count of bases not matched to a gene: 8. The CDR3 length is 15 residues. Germline CDR1 is MNHEY and CDR2 is SMNVEV (reference sequence). Only a few counts were recorded for this clone. In the original processing: Reference gene primer amplification gave estimated nucleated cell counts. Sequenced by immunoSEQ multiplex PCR; TCRdb stores in-frame clones only, minus some. That table supplies the V and J calls and clone size; D and trimming were determined from the DNA. The sample lists roughly 330,000 clones, roughly 86% occurring once. The material sequenced was peripheral blood. The sequence came from a woman aged 50 to 60 with acute or convalescent COVID-19. The genes are TRBV27 and TRBJ1-6; 9 bases are a match to TRBD1. This chain's CDR3 is CASSTTGTGSSPLHF. In DNA, the CDR3 is TGTGCCAGCAGTACAACCGGGACAGGGTCTTCACCCCTCCACTTT.